Here is one TCR beta chain with its context. The data originate from a study of T cell responses to AZD1222 COVID-19 vaccine. This CDR3 contains 15 residues. Per the germline V gene, CDR1 is MDHEN and CDR2 is SYDVKM. V was shortened by 0 bases and J by 4 bases, with 10 bases between the two germline ends. Assay used: immunoSEQ multiplex PCR; TCRdb lists only in-frame clones, some missing. Seen here are 130,000 to 150,000 clones, more than 70% observed once, and the top ten hold roughly 1.5%. The V and J genes are TRBV28 and TRBJ1-5, with D unresolved. Sequences were derived from peripheral blood, sampled 28 days after the second AZD1222 dose. The TCR originated in an adult who received the AZD1222 COVID-19 vaccine. CDR3 nucleotide sequence: TGTGCCAGCAGTTTATGGAGTCACCCAAATCAGCCCCAGCATTTT. This translates into CASSLWSHPNQPQHF.